What follows are 20 T cell receptor beta chains derived from one specimen sequenced in a study of T-cell memory formation after mild COVID-19. MiXCR was run by TCRdb on the 5' RACE reads, yielding one entry per CDR3 protein. The profile shows approximately 350,000 distinct CDR3 sequences, 13% to 15% of them singletons. Specimen: PBMCs or a T cell subset sorted from them (not recorded which). The receptor source for this set is a man younger than 35 who had mild COVID-19 (a few samples of this study predate the infection). Cell type and time point are not known.

This clonotype showed up just once. J is TRBJ2-7 and V is TRBV5-1; D may be TRBD1 or TRBD2 (5 bases each). Trimming removed 3 bases from V and 4 bases from J, with 20 bases in between. Looked up from germline, CDR1 is SGHRS and CDR2 is YFSETQ. The CDR3 sequence is 16 residues long. The CDR3 sequence is CASSSEGQGLGYEQYF. The DNA for the CDR3 is TGCGCCAGCAGCTCCGAGGGCCAGGGTTTAGGATACGAGCAGTACTTC.

This chain links TRBV5-6 with TRBJ1-6; TRBD1 might be the D (5 bases). V gave up 1 base and J gave up 17 bases, with 19 bases separating them. This CDR3 region has 14 residues. Germline V gene data show CDR1 as SGHDT and CDR2 as YYEEEE. The CDR3 DNA is TGTGCCAGCAGCTTGCAGGGACCCACACCCCTCGTCCACTTT. Translation gives CASSLQGPTPLVHF.

This clonotype was detected many times. The CDR3: CASSQGDSRFEAFF. DNA for the CDR3: TGCGCCAGCAGCCAAGGGGACAGCCGCTTTGAAGCTTTCTTT. The V gene is TRBV4-1, the J gene TRBJ1-1; 7 bases fit TRBD1. Germline V gene sequence: CDR1 MGHRA, CDR2 YSYEKL. The CDR3 has 14 residues. The trim removed 1 base at V and 7 bases at J, leaving 6 bases unmatched.

This clonotype was observed a few times. The chain carries TRBV4-2 and TRBJ1-4; 7 bases match TRBD1. The CDR3 is made up of 15 amino acids. Per the germline V gene, CDR1 is LGHNA and CDR2 is YNFKEQ. Trimming at V came to 0 bases and at J to 5 bases, leaving 3 bases not matched to a gene. The CDR3 sequence: CASSQDPGQNEKLFF. The CDR3 nucleotides are TGTGCCAGCAGCCAAGATCCGGGACAGAATGAAAAACTGTTTTTT.

There are many counts of this clonotype. The chain has TRBV5-1 and TRBJ2-3; perhaps D is TRBD1 or TRBD2 (6 bases each). Germline V gene data show CDR1 as SGHRS and CDR2 as YFSETQ. V lost 2 bases, J lost 4 bases, and 14 bases lay in between. The CDR3 totals 15 residues. CDR3 sequence reads: CASSLGLEGADTQYF. The CDR3 bases are TGCGCCAGCAGCTTAGGGCTGGAGGGGGCAGATACGCAGTATTTT.

This clonotype appeared a few times. The chain combines TRBV18 with TRBJ2-2; tentatively, D is TRBD1 or TRBD2 (6 bases each). The CDR3 is 14 residues long. From germline, CDR1 is KGHSH and CDR2 LQKENI. Trimming removed 10 bases from V and 5 bases from J, with 17 bases in between. The CDR3 region is CATASGAGTGELFF. CDR3 DNA: TGTGCCACAGCTTCGGGGGCCGGAACCGGGGAGCTGTTTTTT.

The gene calls are TRBV15 and TRBJ2-1; perhaps TRBD2 as D (6 bases). Germline V gene lookup returns CDR1 LNHNV and CDR2 YYDKDF (reference sequence). This CDR3 spans 16 amino acids. V was trimmed by 0 bases and J by 5 bases, leaving 14 bases between them. The CDR3 region is CATSREGGTGNNEQFF. DNA of the CDR3: TGTGCCACCAGCAGAGAGGGGGGTACTGGGAACAATGAGCAGTTCTTC.

This clonotype has only a few counts. This chain links TRBV7-8 with TRBJ1-4; D gene ambiguous. V dropped 5 bases and J dropped 3 bases, with 13 bases sitting between them. The CDR3 covers 15 residues. CDR1 SGHVS and CDR2 FQNEAQ come from the germline V gene. CDR3 amino acids: CASSGRTVPNEKLFF. The CDR3 nucleotides are TGTGCCAGCAGCGGACGGACGGTCCCTAATGAAAAACTGTTTTTT. Supplemented by reference TRBV7-8 and TRBJ1-4, the full variable domain reads GAGVSQSPRYKVAKRGQDVALRCDPISGHVSLFWYQQALGQGPEFLTYFQNEAQLDKSGLPSDRFFAERPEGSVSTLKIQRTQQEDSAVYLCASSGRTVPNEKLFFGSGTQLSVL.

The chain combines TRBV5-4 with TRBJ2-5, with a tentative D call TRBD1 (6 bases). The length of the CDR3 is 15 residues. V was clipped by 2 bases and J by 3 bases, with 14 bases between them. Germline V gene lookup returns CDR1 SGHNT and CDR2 YYREEE (reference sequence). The CDR3 here is CASSFGQPTKETQYF. The CDR3 DNA follows: TGTGCCAGCAGCTTCGGACAGCCGACTAAAGAGACCCAGTACTTC.

This clonotype turned up a few times. The J gene is TRBJ2-3, the V gene TRBV2, with 8 bases matching TRBD1. Germline V CDR1 and CDR2: SNHLY, FYNNEI. The CDR3 covers 14 residues. The CDR3 protein is CADKAGGSTDTQYF. For the CDR3, the DNA is TGTGCGGACAAAGCAGGGGGCAGCACAGATACGCAGTATTTT. The entire variable domain, with the rest obtained from reference TRBV2 and TRBJ2-3, is as follows: EPEVTQTPSHQVTQMGQEVILRCVPISNHLYFYWYRQILGQKVEFLVSFYNNEISEKSEIFDDQFSVERPDGSNFTLKIRSTKLEDSAMYFCADKAGGSTDTQYFGPGTRLTVL.

J is TRBJ2-3 and V is TRBV5-1, with 7 bases identical to TRBD1. The V gene end was trimmed by 2 bases and the J gene end by 7 bases; junction bases not matched to a gene: 10. CDR1 and CDR2 (germline): SGHRS, YFSETQ. The CDR3 contains 15 residues. CDR3 coding DNA: TGCGCCAGCAGCTTACGGACAGGTCGGCAAAATACGCAGTATTTT. This gives the protein CASSLRTGRQNTQYF. Variable domain in full (rest from reference TRBV5-1 and TRBJ2-3): KAGVTQTPRYLIKTRGQQVTLSCSPISGHRSVSWYQQTPGQGLQFLFEYFSETQRNKGNFPGRFSGRQFSNSRSEMNVSTLELGDSALYLCASSLRTGRQNTQYFGPGTRLTVL.

This clonotype was found many times. The chain is built from TRBV10-3 and TRBJ1-1; D is unresolved. The CDR3 sequence is 12 residues long. Trimming cost V 2 bases and J 12 bases, with 13 bases left between them. Germline V gives CDR1 ENHRY, CDR2 SYGVKD. CDR3 DNA sequence: TGTGCCATCAGTGAGAGGGAGGAGGAGACTTTCTTT. This encodes CAISEREEETFF.

This clonotype was recorded at least ten times. The chain is built from TRBV12-3 or TRBV12-4 and TRBJ2-7, with D possibly being TRBD2 (6 bases). CDR3 size: 15 residues. Between the trimmed V and J ends, which lost 5 bases and 5 bases, there was a span of 19 bases. This CDR3 is CASSPGVYRADEQYF. In nucleotides, the CDR3 is TGTGCCAGCAGTCCGGGGGTCTATAGGGCCGACGAGCAGTACTTC.

In its sample, this clonotype was seen a few times. This chain uses TRBV9 with TRBJ1-2; D is possibly TRBD1 (5 bases). The CDR3 totals 17 residues. The germline gives CDR1 SGDLS, CDR2 YYNGEE. V shed 2 bases and J shed 8 bases, with 25 bases lying between them. CDR3 DNA: TGTGCCAGCAGCGTGACGGGACGTCTAACCGAACTCGGGGGCTACACCTTC. It specifies CASSVTGRLTELGGYTF.

The V call is TRBV10-3, the J call TRBJ2-6; no definite D call. The CDR3 consists of 16 residues. Germline loops: CDR1 ENHRY, CDR2 SYGVKD. Trimming pared 3 bases from V and 0 bases from J, leaving 9 bases between. For the CDR3, the DNA is TGTGCCATCAGTGACCAGGTCGCCTCTGGGGCCAACGTCCTGACTTTC. Residues: CAISDQVASGANVLTF.

This clonotype was recorded a few times. The chain couples TRBV7-2 to TRBJ1-1; D is uncertain. The CDR3 loop spans 13 amino acids. The V and J ends lost 5 bases and 1 base respectively, with 8 bases between them. Per the germline V gene, CDR1 is SGHTA and CDR2 is FQGNSA. CDR3 region: CASSQARNTEAFF. CDR3 in DNA: TGTGCCAGCAGCCAAGCCCGGAACACTGAAGCTTTCTTT.

This clonotype was recorded a few times. This rearrangement joins TRBV24-1 to TRBJ1-1; D uncertain. The CDR3 consists of 12 residues. V gave up 3 bases and J gave up 2 bases, with 3 bases separating them. In germline, CDR1 is KGHDR, CDR2 SFDVKD. The CDR3 bases are TGTGCCACCAGTGATGTTAACACTGAAGCTTTCTTT. Translation gives CATSDVNTEAFF.

The chain has TRBV6-5 and TRBJ2-1; D not certain. CDR1 MNHEY and CDR2 SVGAGI come from the germline V gene. This CDR3 is 13 amino acids long. V shed 4 bases and J shed 9 bases, with 13 bases lying between them. For the CDR3, the DNA is TGTGCCAGCAGTTGGTTTGGGATGGGTGAGCAGTTCTTC. Its translation is CASSWFGMGEQFF.

This clonotype was found many times. The chain's CDR3 is CASSSTASNTEAFF. The CDR3 region has the DNA TGCGCCAGCAGCTCGACAGCGTCAAACACTGAAGCTTTCTTT. The genes are TRBV5-1 and TRBJ1-1, with D possibly matching TRBD1 (5 bases). V lost 3 bases and J 2 bases, leaving 11 bases between the germline ends. The CDR3 extends over 14 amino acids. Germline-derived CDR1 and CDR2 are SGHRS and YFSETQ.

The chain combines TRBV5-1 with TRBJ1-6; the match to TRBD1 covers 8 bases. This CDR3 is built from 14 residues. V lost 7 bases to trimming and J lost 9 bases; unmatched junction nucleotides: 9. Germline values: CDR1 SGHRS, CDR2 YFSETQ. The CDR3 DNA is TGCGCCAGCTCCGGACAGGGCAACTCTTCACCCCTCCACTTT. It specifies CASSGQGNSSPLHF.